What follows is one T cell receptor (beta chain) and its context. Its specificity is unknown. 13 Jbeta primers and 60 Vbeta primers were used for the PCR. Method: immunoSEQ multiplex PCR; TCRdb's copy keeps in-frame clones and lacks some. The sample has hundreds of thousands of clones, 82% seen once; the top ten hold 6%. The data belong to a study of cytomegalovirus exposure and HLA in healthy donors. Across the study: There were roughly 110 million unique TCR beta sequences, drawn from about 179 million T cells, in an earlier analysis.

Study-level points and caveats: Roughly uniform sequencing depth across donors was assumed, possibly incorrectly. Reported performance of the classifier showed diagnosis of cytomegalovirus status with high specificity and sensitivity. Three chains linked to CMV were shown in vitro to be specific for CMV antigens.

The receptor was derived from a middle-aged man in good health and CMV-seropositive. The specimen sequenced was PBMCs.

The CDR3 region is CASSQNRGNYGYTF. The CDR3 nucleotides read TGTGCCAGCAGCCAAAACAGGGGGAACTATGGCTACACCTTC. The chain links TRBV6-1 to TRBJ1-2; TRBD1 matches at 8 bases. After removal of 6 bases from V and 2 bases from J, the junction contained 5 bases not matched to a gene. Germline loops: CDR1 MNHNS, CDR2 SASEGT. The CDR3 runs 14 residues.